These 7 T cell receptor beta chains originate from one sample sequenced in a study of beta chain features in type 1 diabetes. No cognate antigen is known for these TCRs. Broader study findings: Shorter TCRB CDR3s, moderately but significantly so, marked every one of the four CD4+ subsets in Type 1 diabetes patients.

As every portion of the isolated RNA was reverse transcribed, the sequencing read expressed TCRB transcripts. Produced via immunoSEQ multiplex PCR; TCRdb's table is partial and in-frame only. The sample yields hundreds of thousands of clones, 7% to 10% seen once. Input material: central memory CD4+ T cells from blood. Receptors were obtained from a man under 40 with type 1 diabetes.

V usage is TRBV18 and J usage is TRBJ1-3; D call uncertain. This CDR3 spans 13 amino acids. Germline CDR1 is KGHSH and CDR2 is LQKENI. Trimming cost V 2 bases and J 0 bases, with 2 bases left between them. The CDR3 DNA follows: TGTGCCAGCTCACCAAGCTCTGGAAACACCATATATTTT. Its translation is CASSPSSGNTIYF.

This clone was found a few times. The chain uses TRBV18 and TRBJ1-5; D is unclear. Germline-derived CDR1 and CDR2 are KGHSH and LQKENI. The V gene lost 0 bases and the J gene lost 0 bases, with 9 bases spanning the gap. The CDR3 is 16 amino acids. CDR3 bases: TGTGCCAGCTCACCACCAGGGCTGAATAGCAATCAGCCCCAGCATTTT. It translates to CASSPPGLNSNQPQHF.

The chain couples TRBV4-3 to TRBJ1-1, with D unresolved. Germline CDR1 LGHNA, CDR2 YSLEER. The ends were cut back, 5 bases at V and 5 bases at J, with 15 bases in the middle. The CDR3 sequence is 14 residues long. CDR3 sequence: CASSYGPVETEAFF. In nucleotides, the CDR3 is TGCGCCAGCAGCTATGGCCCAGTGGAGACTGAAGCTTTCTTT.

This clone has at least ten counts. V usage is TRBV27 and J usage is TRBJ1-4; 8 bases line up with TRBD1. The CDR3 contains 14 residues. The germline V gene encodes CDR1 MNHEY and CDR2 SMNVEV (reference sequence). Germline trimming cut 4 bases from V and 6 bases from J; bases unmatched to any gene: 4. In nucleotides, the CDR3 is TGTGCCAGCAGTTACGGACAGGGACATGAAAAACTGTTTTTT. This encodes CASSYGQGHEKLFF.

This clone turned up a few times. The CDR3 DNA reads as TGTGCCAGCAGCGTAGTCCCTGAGCTCACCTCTGGAAACACCATATATTTT. Its translation is CASSVVPELTSGNTIYF. The chain combines TRBV9 with TRBJ1-3; no definite D call. CDR3 length: 17 residues. CDR1 is SGDLS, CDR2 YYNGEE, per germline. Trimming stripped 0 bases from V and 0 bases from J, with 13 bases between.

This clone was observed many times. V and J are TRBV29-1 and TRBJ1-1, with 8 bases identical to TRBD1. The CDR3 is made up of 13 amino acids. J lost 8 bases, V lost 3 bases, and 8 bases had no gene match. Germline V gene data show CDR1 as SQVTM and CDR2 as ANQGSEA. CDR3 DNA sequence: TGCAGCGTTGATCAAGGACAGGGTTCGGAAGCTTTCTTT. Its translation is CSVDQGQGSEAFF.

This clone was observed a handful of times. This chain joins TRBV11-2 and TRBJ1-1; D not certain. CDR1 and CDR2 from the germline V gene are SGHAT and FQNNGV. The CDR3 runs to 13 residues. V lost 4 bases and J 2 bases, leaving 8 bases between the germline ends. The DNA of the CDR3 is TGTGCCAGCAGCTCCTCTCACAACACTGAAGCTTTCTTT. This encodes CASSSSHNTEAFF.